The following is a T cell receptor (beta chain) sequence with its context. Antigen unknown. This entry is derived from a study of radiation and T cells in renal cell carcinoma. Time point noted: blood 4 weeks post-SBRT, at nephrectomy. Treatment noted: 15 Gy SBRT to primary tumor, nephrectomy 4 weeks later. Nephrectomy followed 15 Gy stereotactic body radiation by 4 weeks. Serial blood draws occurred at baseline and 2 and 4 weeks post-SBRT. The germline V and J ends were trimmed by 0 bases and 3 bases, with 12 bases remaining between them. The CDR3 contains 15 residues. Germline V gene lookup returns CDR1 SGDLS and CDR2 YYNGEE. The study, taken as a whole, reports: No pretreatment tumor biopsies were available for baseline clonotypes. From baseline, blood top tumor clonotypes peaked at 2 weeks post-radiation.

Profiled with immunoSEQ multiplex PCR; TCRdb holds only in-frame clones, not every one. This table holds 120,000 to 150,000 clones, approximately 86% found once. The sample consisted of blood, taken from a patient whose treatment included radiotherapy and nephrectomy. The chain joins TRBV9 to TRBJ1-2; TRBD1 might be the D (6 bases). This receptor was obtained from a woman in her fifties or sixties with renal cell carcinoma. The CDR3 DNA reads TGTGCCAGCAGCGTAGGCGGGGGGCAGTACTATGGCTACACCTTC. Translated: CASSVGGGQYYGYTF.